This T cell receptor beta chain was captured in a study of cytomegalovirus exposure and HLA in healthy donors. CDR3 length equals 11 residues. V shed 5 bases, J shed 5 bases, and the junction held 2 bases outside the gene matches. Germline V gives CDR1 DFQATT, CDR2 SNEGSKA (reference sequence). Profiled with immunoSEQ multiplex PCR; TCRdb holds only in-frame clones, not every one. The table shows 150,000 to 250,000 clones, with 65% to 90% occurring only once. Specimen: PBMCs. This clonotype was sampled from a woman in her twenties or thirties in good health and CMV-seropositive. The chain joins TRBV20-1 to TRBJ2-5, with 7 bases fitting TRBD2. As DNA, the CDR3 is TGCAGTGCTCTCGGGGGGGAGACCCAGTACTTC. Its protein product is CSALGGETQYF.